These 16 T cell receptor beta chains were all obtained from the same sample, sequenced in a study of CD8 T cells in ankylosing spondylitis. Broader study findings: Typical of ankylosing spondylitis blood, it appeared, was a TCR beta motif of several highly homologous variants.

No cognate antigen is known for these TCRs. TCRdb called the 5' RACE reads again in MiXCR, with one record for every CDR3 protein. This table has a few hundred thousand distinct CDR3 sequences, 7.5% to 9% appearing once. Sequencing input: blood, either unsorted or a sorted T cell fraction (not recorded which). All receptors come from a male donor with ankylosing spondylitis.

This clonotype was observed many times. The chain carries TRBV7-2 and TRBJ2-7; maybe TRBD1 (5 bases). The germline V gene encodes CDR1 SGHTA and CDR2 FQGNSA. Deletions cut 0 bases from V and 7 bases from J, with 13 bases between. The length of the CDR3 is 14 residues. Written as DNA, the CDR3 is TGTGCCAGCAGCTTAGCAGCAGGGCTAGAAGAGCAGTACTTC. Protein sequence: CASSLAAGLEEQYF.

The chain employs TRBV4-3 and TRBJ2-7; 7 positions match TRBD2. Per the germline V gene, CDR1 is LGHNA and CDR2 is YSLEER. The V gene end was trimmed by 4 bases and the J gene end by 5 bases; junction bases not matched to a gene: 5. The CDR3 extends over 13 amino acids. CDR3 DNA sequence: TGCGCCAGCAGCCTAGGACTAGGGAACGAGCAGTACTTC. Translated, it gives CASSLGLGNEQYF.

This clonotype has just a few counts. This sequence joins TRBV15 and TRBJ2-1; TRBD2 aligns across 15 bases. The CDR3 length is 16 residues. Trimming removed 3 bases from V and 5 bases from J; junction bases left unmatched: 2. Germline loops: CDR1 LNHNV, CDR2 YYDKDF (reference sequence). This CDR3 reads CATSSRTSGGDNEQFF. In nucleotides, the CDR3 is TGTGCCACCAGCAGTAGGACTAGCGGGGGGGACAATGAGCAGTTCTTC.

V gene TRBV20-1 combines with J gene TRBJ2-2, with 13 bases aligning to TRBD2. The V and J ends lost 0 bases and 4 bases, in that order; junction bases with no gene match: 14. Germline V CDR1 and CDR2: DFQATT, SNEGSKA (reference sequence). This CDR3 has 20 amino acids. CDR3 DNA sequence: TGCAGTGCTAGAGAACTAACCGGGACTAGCGGGACCGGGGCCACCGGGGAGCTGTTTTTT. It encodes CSARELTGTSGTGATGELFF.

This clonotype has a handful of counts. Compared with germline, one end of the junction differs, possibly owing to a read error. The J gene is TRBJ2-7, the V gene TRBV7-2; D remains ambiguous. The germline V gene has CDR1 SGHTA and CDR2 FQGNSA. The CDR3 is made up of 13 amino acids. Here the CDR3 reads CANSPNNLPEQYF. The CDR3 nucleotides are TGTGCCAACAGCCCAAATAACCTCCCCGAGCAGTACTTC.

This clonotype was seen only a few times. The rearrangement links TRBV24-1 to TRBJ2-3; TRBD1 matches at 7 bases. CDR1 is KGHDR, CDR2 SFDVKD, per germline. The J segment lost 5 bases and the V segment lost 4 bases, leaving 11 bases of the junction unmatched. There are 16 residues in the CDR3. The CDR3 reads CATSDPDRARGDTQYF. CDR3 DNA sequence: TGTGCCACCAGTGACCCTGACAGGGCTCGGGGAGATACGCAGTATTTT.

This clonotype was observed at least ten times. The J gene is TRBJ2-1, the V gene TRBV29-1; TRBD2 aligns across 13 bases. The CDR3 spans 15 residues. In germline, CDR1 is SQVTM, CDR2 ANQGSEA. Trimming took 6 bases from V and 9 from J; bases not matched to a gene: 11. In nucleotides, the CDR3 is TGCAGCGTCAATCTTGGACTAGCGGGAGAGACTGAGCAGTTCTTC. It specifies CSVNLGLAGETEQFF.

Ten or more counts support this clonotype. The chain links TRBV5-1 to TRBJ2-3, with a tentative D call TRBD1 (5 bases). Trimming stripped 4 bases from V and 6 bases from J, with 9 bases between. This CDR3 has 12 residues. CDR1 SGHRS and CDR2 YFSETQ come from the germline V gene. The CDR3, as DNA: TGCGCCAGCAGCCTGGCAGGGGATACGCAGTATTTT. It yields the protein CASSLAGDTQYF. Full variable domain (remainder filled in from reference TRBV5-1 and TRBJ2-3): KAGVTQTPRYLIKTRGQQVTLSCSPISGHRSVSWYQQTPGQGLQFLFEYFSETQRNKGNFPGRFSGRQFSNSRSEMNVSTLELGDSALYLCASSLAGDTQYFGPGTRLTVL.

This clonotype was detected ten times or more. The chain couples TRBV29-1 to TRBJ1-2; TRBD1 agrees at 7 bases. The CDR3 spans 14 residues. Germline values: CDR1 SQVTM, CDR2 ANQGSEA. After removal of 6 bases from V and 4 bases from J, the junction contained 11 bases not matched to a gene. The CDR3 DNA reads TGCAGCGTGGGAGACAGGGTAATAGGCTATGGCTACACCTTC. This sequence encodes CSVGDRVIGYGYTF. The variable domain in full, with the rest retrieved from reference TRBV29-1 and TRBJ1-2, is SAVISQKPSRDICQRGTSLTIQCQVDSQVTMMFWYRQQPGQSLTLIATANQGSEATYESGFVIDKFPISRPNLTFSTLTVSNMSPEDSSIYLCSVGDRVIGYGYTFGSGTRLTVV.

This clonotype showed up just a few times. The V call is TRBV27, the J call TRBJ2-1; no firm D call. The CDR3 covers 14 residues. Germline CDR1 is MNHEY and CDR2 is SMNVEV (reference sequence). The V end was cut by 3 bases, the J end by 2 bases, with 8 bases between. As DNA, the CDR3 is TGTGCCAGCAGTTTCCTGGATACCTACAATGAGCAGTTCTTC. It specifies CASSFLDTYNEQFF.

The chain has TRBV19 and TRBJ2-1; the match to TRBD1 covers 11 bases. CDR3 length: 15 residues. V trimming: 7 bases; J trimming: 3 bases; junction bases outside the gene matches: 5. Germline values: CDR1 LNHDA, CDR2 SQIVND (reference sequence). The CDR3 nucleotides are TGTGCCAGTATGGGGGGACAGGGGGGCTACAATGAGCAGTTCTTC. Amino acids: CASMGGQGGYNEQFF.

The chain combines TRBV29-1 with TRBJ2-1, with a possible D match to TRBD1 (5 bases). The V end was cut by 8 bases, the J end by 3 bases, with 26 bases between. From germline, CDR1 is SQVTM and CDR2 ANQGSEA. The CDR3 runs 17 residues. This CDR3 reads CSISPVRVQAVYNEQFF. CDR3 nucleotide sequence: TGCAGCATCTCACCCGTTCGTGTACAGGCGGTCTACAATGAGCAGTTCTTC.

This clonotype showed up just a few times. The DNA for the CDR3 is TGTGCCAGCAGCGCAAACAGCCTCTCCTACAATGAGCAGTTCTTC. Protein product: CASSANSLSYNEQFF. The chain couples TRBV7-9 to TRBJ2-1; no clear D gene. Trimming shortened V by 5 bases and J by 0 bases, and 11 bases separated the two germline ends. Germline-derived CDR1 and CDR2 are SEHNR and FQNEAQ (reference sequence). The CDR3 loop spans 15 amino acids.

The chain has TRBV18 and TRBJ1-4; weak D call: TRBD1 (6 bases). There are 14 residues in the CDR3. Trimming cost V 3 bases and J 3 bases, with 8 bases left between them. Germline values: CDR1 KGHSH, CDR2 LQKENI. In DNA form, the CDR3 reads TGTGCCAGCTCACCCCCAGGGGCTAATGAAAAACTGTTTTTT. It translates to CASSPPGANEKLFF.

This chain connects TRBV5-1 to TRBJ2-2; the match to TRBD2 covers 7 bases. CDR3 length: 17 amino acids. Germline assignment: CDR1 SGHRS and CDR2 YFSETQ. The V gene end was trimmed by 3 bases and the J gene end by 2 bases; junction bases not matched to a gene: 10. DNA of the CDR3: TGCGCCAGCAGCTGGGAGGGACTCCCTCTTAACACCGGGGAGCTGTTTTTT. This sequence encodes CASSWEGLPLNTGELFF.

This clonotype was seen ten or more times. The genes are TRBV28 and TRBJ2-7, with 9 bases aligning to TRBD1. V trimming: 5 bases; J trimming: 6 bases; junction bases outside the gene matches: 11. Germline CDR1 and CDR2: MDHEN and SYDVKM. CDR3 length: 15 amino acids. The chain's CDR3 is CASSHSGTGMSEQYF. The CDR3 coding sequence is TGTGCCAGCAGTCACTCCGGGACAGGGATGAGCGAGCAGTACTTC.